This TCR beta chain derives from a study of blood T cell repertoires in COVID-19. For the study at large: Acute-phase and convalescent COVID-19 samples originated in the United States, Italy and Spain.

The V end lost 7 bases, the J end lost 0 bases, and 12 bases lay between the germline ends. This CDR3 is built from 14 residues. Germline V lookup: CDR1 MDHEN, CDR2 SYDVKM. In the study's own analysis: Amplifying reference gene primers gave estimates of nucleated cell counts. TCRdb keeps only in-frame clones here, not all; method: immunoSEQ multiplex PCR. Clonal size and the V and J genes are those of that table, whereas D and trimming came from the DNA. Among 110,000 to 150,000 clones listed, more than 80% were seen once. The sequencing input was peripheral blood. The rearrangement joins TRBV28 to TRBJ1-2; D is unresolved. This TCR derives from a woman in her sixties or seventies with active COVID-19. The CDR3 spells CASKVAGTNYGYTF. In DNA, the CDR3 is TGTGCCAGCAAAGTGGCAGGCACTAACTATGGCTACACCTTC.